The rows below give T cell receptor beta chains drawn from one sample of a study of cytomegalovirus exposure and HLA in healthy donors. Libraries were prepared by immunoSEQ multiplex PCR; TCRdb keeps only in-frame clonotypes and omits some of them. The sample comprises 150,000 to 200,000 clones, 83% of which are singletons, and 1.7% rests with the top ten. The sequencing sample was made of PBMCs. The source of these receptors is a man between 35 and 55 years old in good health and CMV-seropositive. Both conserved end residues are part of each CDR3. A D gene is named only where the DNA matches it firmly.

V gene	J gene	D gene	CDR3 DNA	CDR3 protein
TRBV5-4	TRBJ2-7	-	TGTGCCAGCAGGACCGGGGACTACGAGCAGTACTTC	CASRTGDYEQYF
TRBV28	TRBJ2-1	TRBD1	TGTGCCAGCAGTTCCGGGACAGGTAGCTTCAATGAGCAGTTCTTC	CASSSGTGSFNEQFF
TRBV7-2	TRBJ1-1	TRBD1	TGTGCCAGCAGCTTGTACGCAGGGACAGGCACTGAAGCTTTCTTT	CASSLYAGTGTEAFF
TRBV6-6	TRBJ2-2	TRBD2	TGTGCCAGCAGTCCACTAGCGGGAGCGAACACCGGGGAGCTGTTTTTT	CASSPLAGANTGELFF
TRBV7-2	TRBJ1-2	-	TGTGCCAGCAGCCGTAGAGCCGTCTATGGCTACACCTTC	CASSRRAVYGYTF
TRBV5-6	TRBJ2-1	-	TGTGCCAGCGGTCAGGGTGTGGGGTACAATGAGCAGTTCTTC	CASGQGVGYNEQFF
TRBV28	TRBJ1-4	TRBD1	TGTGCCAGCAGTAGTACAGGGGATAATGAAAAACTGTTTTTT	CASSSTGDNEKLFF
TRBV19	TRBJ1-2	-	TGTGCCAGTAGTATAGTGGCGGGCTCGAAGAACTATGGCTACACCTTC	CASSIVAGSKNYGYTF
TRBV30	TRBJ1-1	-	TGTGCCTGGAGTGTTCTGGCGGTGGCGGCGAACACTGAAGCTTTCTTT	CAWSVLAVAANTEAFF
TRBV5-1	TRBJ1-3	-	TGCGCCAGCAGCTTGGAACAGGGCATGGGAAACACCATATATTTT	CASSLEQGMGNTIYF
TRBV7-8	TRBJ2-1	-	TGTGCCAGCAGCTTAATCGGGATAGGAGGACTCAATGAGCAGTTCTTC	CASSLIGIGGLNEQFF
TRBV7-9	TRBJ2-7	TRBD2	TGTGCCAGCAGCCCGAGCGGGAGGGAAACCTACGAGCAGTACTTC	CASSPSGRETYEQYF
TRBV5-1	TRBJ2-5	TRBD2	TGCGCCAGCAGCTGGGGGTCGGCGGGAGAAGAGACCCAGTACTTC	CASSWGSAGEETQYF
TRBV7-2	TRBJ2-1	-	TGTGCCAGCAGCTTAGCCGGACTATCCAGCTACAATGAGCAGTTCTTC	CASSLAGLSSYNEQFF
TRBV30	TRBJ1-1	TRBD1	TGTGCCTGGAGTTCCAGGGGGCCGGCGATCTTT	CAWSSRGPAIF
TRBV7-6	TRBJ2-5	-	TGTGCCAGCAGCACTCCACCCGTCTTCGAGACCCAGTACTTC	CASSTPPVFETQYF
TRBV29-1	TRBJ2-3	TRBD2	TGCAGCGTTGGCCGGGAGCCCGGGAGGGGCACAGATACGCAGTATTTT	CSVGREPGRGTDTQYF
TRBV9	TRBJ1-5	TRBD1	TGTGCCAGCAGCGTAGGACAGGGAGGTCAGCCCCAGCATTTT	CASSVGQGGQPQHF